This T cell receptor (beta chain) was documented in a study of blood T cell dynamics during melanoma immunotherapy. As for time point: pre-treatment baseline. Assay used: immunoSEQ multiplex PCR; TCRdb lists only in-frame clones, some missing. The repertoire holds some 15,000 clones, with just over 85% as singletons. V was cut by 4 bases and J by 5 bases, with 15 bases left in between. The CDR3 sequence is 14 residues long. CDR1 SGHNT and CDR2 YYREEE come from the germline V gene (reference sequence). V usage is TRBV5-4 and J usage is TRBJ1-2; tentative D call: TRBD1 (5 bases). The sequence came from a human donor with melanoma. Material: blood, obtained from a patient treated with checkpoint blockade. CDR3 protein: CASSPRDLGYGYTF. CDR3 DNA: TGTGCCAGCAGCCCCAGGGATCTCGGTTATGGCTACACCTTC.